These 25 T cell receptor beta chains were sequenced from one sample in a study of blood T cell repertoires in COVID-19. The repertoire was sequenced with immunoSEQ multiplex PCR; TCRdb's copy has only in-frame clones and lacks some. The repertoire holds under 250,000 clones, about 86% seen once, with around 9.3% in the top ten. Sequencing was performed on PBMCs or T cells enriched from blood (not recorded which). The receptors were gathered from a woman aged 45-59 years with acute COVID-19.

This chain links TRBV7-2 with TRBJ1-5, with a possible D match to TRBD1 (5 bases). The germline V and J ends were trimmed by 5 bases and 11 bases, with 19 bases remaining between them. Germline V gene data show CDR1 as SGHTA and CDR2 as FQGNSA. The CDR3 is 14 residues long. CDR3 protein: CASSPAGGSSTQHF. In DNA, the CDR3 is TGTGCCAGCAGCCCAGCGGGGGGTTCATCAACCCAGCATTTT.

The J gene is TRBJ1-1, the V gene TRBV4-1, with 7 bases identical to TRBD1. Unmatched junction bases numbered 24, after V lost 5 bases and J lost 3 bases. CDR1 MGHRA and CDR2 YSYEKL come from the germline V gene. This CDR3 is 20 amino acids long. The CDR3 DNA reads TGCGCCAGCAGCTGGCGTAGGACAGGCGCAGGGGATATTCGGGACACTGAAGCTTTCTTT. Translated, it gives CASSWRRTGAGDIRDTEAFF.

The rearrangement joins TRBV19 to TRBJ2-2, with 7 bases matching TRBD2. V shed 9 bases, J shed 0 bases, and the junction held 7 bases outside the gene matches. Germline V CDR1 and CDR2: LNHDA, SQIVND (reference sequence). The CDR3 has 15 residues. The CDR3 sequence: CASRGGISNTGELFF. In DNA form, the CDR3 reads TGTGCCAGCCGGGGAGGGATTTCGAACACCGGGGAGCTGTTTTTT.

The chain employs TRBV15 and TRBJ1-3; D is ambiguous. Looked up from germline, CDR1 is LNHNV and CDR2 is YYDKDF (reference sequence). The V and J ends lost 1 base and 0 bases respectively, with 7 bases between them. This CDR3 is 15 amino acids long. CDR3 nucleotides: TGTGCCACCAGCAGAGTATTCAGCTCTGGAAACACCATATATTTT. Translating it yields CATSRVFSSGNTIYF. The entire variable domain, with the rest obtained from reference TRBV15 and TRBJ1-3, is as follows: DAMVIQNPRYQVTQFGKPVTLSCSQTLNHNVMYWYQQKSSQAPKLLFHYYDKDFNNEADTPDNFQSRRPNTSFCFLDIRSPGLGDTAMYLCATSRVFSSGNTIYFGEGSWLTVV.

The chain combines TRBV6-4 with TRBJ2-7, with 10 bases aligning to TRBD2. The V and J ends lost 4 bases and 7 bases, in that order; junction bases with no gene match: 7. This CDR3 spans 14 amino acids. Germline lookup yields CDR1 MRHNA and CDR2 SNTAGT. CDR3: CASSALAGVGEQYF. For the CDR3, the DNA is TGTGCCAGCAGTGCCCTAGCGGGAGTAGGTGAGCAGTACTTC.

The gene calls are TRBV6-5 and TRBJ1-1, with D perhaps TRBD1 (6 bases). The CDR3 is 13 amino acids. Looked up from germline, CDR1 is MNHEY and CDR2 is SVGAGI. Trimming pared 8 bases from V and 2 bases from J, leaving 12 bases between. The CDR3 DNA reads as TGTGCCAGCTGGGGGCAGATAAACACTGAAGCTTTCTTT. It yields the protein CASWGQINTEAFF.

J is TRBJ2-5 and V is TRBV6-2 or TRBV6-3; maybe TRBD1 (6 bases). The CDR3 length is 14 residues. Looked up from germline, CDR1 is MNHEY and CDR2 is SVGEGT. V was cut by 2 bases and J by 7 bases, with 14 bases left in between. Here the CDR3 DNA reads TGTGCCAGCAGTTACATTGAGGGGGTGAGGACCCAGTACTTC. Encoded protein: CASSYIEGVRTQYF.

This clone has only one observation. The chain combines TRBV30 with TRBJ1-5; TRBD1 matches 7 bases. This CDR3 is built from 13 residues. Per the germline V gene, CDR1 is GTSNPN and CDR2 is SVGIG (reference sequence). The trim removed 3 bases at V and 4 bases at J, leaving 3 bases unmatched. For the CDR3, the DNA is TGTGCCTGGAGCTACAGGGGAAATCAGCCCCAGCATTTT. As protein: CAWSYRGNQPQHF.

The rearrangement joins TRBV3-1 (or the pseudogene TRBV3-2) to TRBJ2-2, with D perhaps matching TRBD1 (6 bases). CDR1 is LGHDT, CDR2 YNNKEL, per germline (reference sequence). Trimming pared 4 bases from V and 4 bases from J, leaving 19 bases between. The CDR3 is 17 amino acids. CDR3 bases: TGTGCCAGCAGCCGACCGCCGTTGACAGGATCCACCGGGGAGCTGTTTTTT. Its protein is CASSRPPLTGSTGELFF.

The J gene is TRBJ2-2, the V gene TRBV11-3; D is perhaps TRBD1 (5 bases). The CDR3 runs 17 residues. Germline CDR1 and CDR2: SGHNT and YENEEA. V was trimmed by 0 bases and J by 5 bases, leaving 16 bases between them. The CDR3 loop is CASSLDDSRVGTGELFF. The CDR3 nucleotides read TGTGCCAGCAGCTTAGATGATTCCAGGGTGGGAACCGGGGAGCTGTTTTTT.

The J gene is TRBJ1-1, the V gene TRBV7-3; D gene ambiguous. Looked up from germline, CDR1 is SGHTA and CDR2 is FQGTGA. There are 13 residues in the CDR3. Trimming pared 6 bases from V and 7 bases from J, leaving 15 bases between. The CDR3 spells CASRLARGYEAFF. CDR3 nucleotide sequence: TGTGCCAGCAGACTAGCCAGAGGTTATGAAGCTTTCTTT.

This chain connects TRBV27 to TRBJ2-2, with 12 nucleotides matching TRBD2. The CDR3 is 16 residues long. Unmatched junction bases numbered 3, after V lost 6 bases and J lost 1 base. The V gene's germline CDR1 is MNHEY and CDR2 SMNVEV (reference sequence). CDR3 DNA: TGTGCCAGCAGCTCTAGCGGGAGGGTGAACACCGGGGAGCTGTTTTTT. Translation gives CASSSSGRVNTGELFF.

The J gene is TRBJ2-3, the V gene TRBV5-1, with TRBD2 identical over 7 bases. The CDR3 has 15 residues. Trimming took 2 bases from V and 0 from J; bases not matched to a gene: 3. Germline lookup yields CDR1 SGHRS and CDR2 YFSETQ. The CDR3 loop reads CASSLAGPSTDTQYF. DNA for the CDR3: TGCGCCAGCAGCTTAGCGGGACCGAGCACAGATACGCAGTATTTT.

V is TRBV3-1 (or the pseudogene TRBV3-2) and J is TRBJ2-1; unclear D gene. The CDR3 length is 12 residues. Trimming stripped 3 bases from V and 4 bases from J, with 4 bases between. Germline CDR1 is LGHDT and CDR2 is YNNKEL (reference sequence). The CDR3 nucleotides read TGTGCCAGCAGCCATACTTACAATGAGCAGTTCTTC. Translation: CASSHTYNEQFF.

For the CDR3, the DNA is TGTGCCAGCAGTTGGGCCCCGGGAAACACTGAAGCTTTCTTT. It yields the protein CASSWAPGNTEAFF. This sequence joins TRBV6-2 or TRBV6-3 and TRBJ1-1; D not resolved. V was shortened by 4 bases and J by 2 bases, with 11 bases between the two germline ends. The CDR3 spans 14 residues. Germline CDR1 reads MNHEY; CDR2 reads SVGEGT.

This chain connects TRBV7-9 to TRBJ2-1, with TRBD2 identical over 11 bases. CDR3 length equals 17 residues. Per the germline V gene, CDR1 is SEHNR and CDR2 is FQNEAQ (reference sequence). J lost 8 bases, V lost 2 bases, and 11 bases had no gene match. This CDR3 reads CASSLMGSGRAVDEQFF. The CDR3, as DNA: TGTGCCAGCAGCTTAATGGGTAGCGGGAGGGCCGTCGATGAGCAGTTCTTC.

A note on this clone: Mismatch with germline at one junction end may stem from a read error. This chain joins TRBV6-2 or TRBV6-3 and TRBJ2-1, with unresolved D. Germline V gene sequence: CDR1 MNHEY, CDR2 SVGEGT. This CDR3 region has 12 residues. Written as DNA, the CDR3 is TGTGCCAGCAATTACCCATTCAATGAGCAGTTCTTC. It encodes CASNYPFNEQFF.

The chain combines TRBV4-1 with TRBJ2-7; 8 bases map to TRBD2. Germline loops: CDR1 MGHRA, CDR2 YSYEKL. V lost 4 bases, J lost 5 bases, and 10 bases stayed unmatched. The CDR3 consists of 15 residues. The CDR3 DNA follows: TGCGCCAGCAGCCCATTTTCCGGGGGGGCACACGAGCAGTACTTC. It specifies CASSPFSGGAHEQYF.

This clone has just one count. J is TRBJ2-4 and V is TRBV5-1, with TRBD2 identical over 7 bases. Germline V gene data show CDR1 as SGHRS and CDR2 as YFSETQ. This CDR3 has 13 residues. V shed 4 bases and J 7 bases; nucleotides not matched to a gene: 5. The DNA of the CDR3 is TGCGCCAGCAGCCCGGGGGGTGGGAACATTCAGTACTTC. Residues: CASSPGGGNIQYF.

This clone was counted a single time. The chain employs TRBV5-1 and TRBJ1-6; D remains ambiguous. The ends were cut back, 7 bases at V and 9 bases at J, with 14 bases in the middle. The CDR3 sequence is 13 residues long. The germline V gene encodes CDR1 SGHRS and CDR2 YFSETQ. The chain's CDR3 is CASSRDMGSPLHF. The CDR3 DNA reads TGCGCCAGCTCCCGAGACATGGGTTCACCCCTCCACTTT.

The chain links TRBV4-3 to TRBJ1-1, with 9 positions matching TRBD1. The V segment lost 1 base and the J segment 9 bases; nucleotides outside the gene matches: 6. Germline CDR1 and CDR2: LGHNA and YSLEER. The CDR3 contains 14 residues. CDR3 loop: CASSQAGQGLKAFF. The DNA of the CDR3 is TGCGCCAGCAGCCAAGCCGGACAGGGGCTGAAAGCTTTCTTT.

V usage is TRBV19 and J usage is TRBJ1-2, with D tentatively TRBD1 (5 bases). The germline CDR1 and CDR2 sequences are LNHDA and SQIVND (reference sequence). The ends were cut back, 4 bases at V and 0 bases at J, with 12 bases in the middle. The CDR3 runs 15 residues. CDR3 residues: CASSSPSGANYGYTF. CDR3 bases: TGTGCCAGTAGTAGTCCTTCGGGGGCTAACTATGGCTACACCTTC.

The genes are TRBV25-1 and TRBJ1-6; D is undetermined. The CDR3 runs to 13 residues. V lost 3 bases to trimming and J lost 7 bases, with 7 bases between them. Germline values: CDR1 MGHDK, CDR2 SYGVNS. This CDR3 is CASSDSWNSPLHF. The CDR3 bases are TGTGCCAGCAGTGATAGCTGGAATTCACCCCTCCACTTT.

The J gene is TRBJ2-2, the V gene TRBV7-8; TRBD2 agrees at 7 bases. The ends lost 1 base at V and 1 base at J; junction bases unmatched: 9. This CDR3 region has 18 residues. Per germline, CDR1 SGHVS and CDR2 FQNEAQ. CDR3 loop: CASSLGGSGGQNTGELFF. The CDR3 nucleotides read TGTGCCAGCAGCTTAGGAGGTTCGGGGGGTCAGAACACCGGGGAGCTGTTTTTT.

This sequence joins TRBV9 and TRBJ1-5; D is perhaps TRBD1 (6 bases). This CDR3 has 14 residues. Germline V gene sequence: CDR1 SGDLS, CDR2 YYNGEE. V was clipped by 3 bases and J by 7 bases, with 14 bases between them. The CDR3 protein is CASSAQAGVQPQHF. The CDR3, as DNA: TGTGCCAGCAGCGCTCAAGCAGGGGTGCAGCCCCAGCATTTT.